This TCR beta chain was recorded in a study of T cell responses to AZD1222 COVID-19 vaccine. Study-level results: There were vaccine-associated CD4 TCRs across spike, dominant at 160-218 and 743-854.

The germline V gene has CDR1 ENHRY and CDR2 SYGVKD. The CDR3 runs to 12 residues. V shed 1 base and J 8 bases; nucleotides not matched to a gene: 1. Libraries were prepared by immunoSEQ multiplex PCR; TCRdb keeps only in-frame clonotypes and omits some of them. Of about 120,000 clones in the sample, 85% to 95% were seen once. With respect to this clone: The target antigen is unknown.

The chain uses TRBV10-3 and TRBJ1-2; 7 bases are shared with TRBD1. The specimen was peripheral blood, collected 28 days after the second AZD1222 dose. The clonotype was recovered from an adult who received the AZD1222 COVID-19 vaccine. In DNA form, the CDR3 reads TGTGCCATCAGTGAGTTACAGGGGGGCTACACCTTC. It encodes CAISELQGGYTF.